Listed below are T cell receptor beta chains from one sample, sequenced in a study of cytomegalovirus exposure and HLA in healthy donors. Using immunoSEQ multiplex PCR, the repertoire was profiled, and TCRdb retains in-frame clones only, with some absent. The sample shows 100,000 to 150,000 clones, about 93% of them seen only once. Sequenced material: PBMCs. All receptors derive from a woman aged 18 to 35 in good health and CMV-seronegative. The CDR3 runs from the conserved cysteine through the conserved F or W. D genes are given only for firm matches.

V	J	D	CDR3
TRBV5-1	TRBJ1-6	.	CASSSGEYNSPLHF
TRBV2	TRBJ1-1	.	CASSERTPGHMNTEAFF
TRBV5-6	TRBJ2-1	.	CASSLYYEQFF
TRBV28	TRBJ1-2	.	CASRSPGRGYGYTF
TRBV6-6	TRBJ2-1	TRBD2	CASSKREGAYNEQFF
TRBV4-1	TRBJ1-6	.	CASSQSEGNASPLHF
TRBV18	TRBJ2-7	TRBD2	CASSPDSGRGSEQYF
TRBV28	TRBJ2-7	.	CASRPHRSSYEQYF
TRBV19	TRBJ1-1	.	CASSTPGTSEGTEAFF
TRBV4-1	TRBJ1-4	.	CASSQEGYNEKLFF
TRBV6-5	TRBJ2-1	TRBD2	CASRLAEYNEQFF
TRBV18	TRBJ2-4	TRBD1	CASSPPTGWAKNIQYF